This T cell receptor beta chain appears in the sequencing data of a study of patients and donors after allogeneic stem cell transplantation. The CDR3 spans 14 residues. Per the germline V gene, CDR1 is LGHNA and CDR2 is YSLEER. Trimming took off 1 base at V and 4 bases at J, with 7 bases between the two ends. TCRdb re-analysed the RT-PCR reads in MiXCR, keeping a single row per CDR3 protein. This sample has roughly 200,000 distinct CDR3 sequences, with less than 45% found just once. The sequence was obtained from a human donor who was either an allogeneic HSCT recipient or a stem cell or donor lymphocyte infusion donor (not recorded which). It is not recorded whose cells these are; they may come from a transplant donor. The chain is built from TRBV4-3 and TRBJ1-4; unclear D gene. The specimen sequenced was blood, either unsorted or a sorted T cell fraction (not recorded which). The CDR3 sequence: CASSQARYNEKLFF. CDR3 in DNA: TGCGCCAGCAGCCAAGCGAGATATAATGAAAAACTGTTTTTT.